This T cell receptor (beta chain) originates from a study of Graves' ophthalmopathy and Graves' hyperthyroidism. Donors with ophthalmopathy: moderate-to-severe activity, CAS ≥3, NOSPECS ≥4, duration under 3 months. The diagnosis combined clinical symptoms, thyroxine, TRAb, thyroid ultrasound and orbital computed tomography scans. This clonotype has a count of ten or more. The authors amplified TCR beta CDR3 regions from RNA transcripts. HTBI-primed RT-PCR formed the first round, and a multiplex PCR formed the second. TCRdb passed the multiplex PCR reads through MiXCR, listing each CDR3 protein once. The data show hundreds of thousands of distinct CDR3 sequences, with roughly 41% seen just once and 44% held by the top ten. Sample: peripheral blood. The TCR comes from an adult man with Graves' ophthalmopathy.

CDR3 in amino acids: CASSIQDSYSPLHF. The CDR3 nucleotides are TGTGCCAGTAGTATCCAGGACAGCTATTCACCCCTCCACTTT. The V gene is TRBV19, the J gene TRBJ1-6, with a tentative D call TRBD1 (6 bases). In germline, CDR1 is LNHDA, CDR2 SQIVND (reference sequence). V lost 3 bases, J lost 8 bases, and 11 bases lay in between. CDR3 length equals 14 residues.